This TCR beta chain was sequenced for a study of T cell responses to AZD1222 COVID-19 vaccine. Study-level results: The study found Spike-specific TCR breadth and depth rose after two AZD1222 doses. It should be noted that donors were predominantly white British and more often female, and clonal diversity was possibly underestimated. Samples come after the peak T cell response, not at day 14.

Trimming pared 2 bases from V and 9 bases from J, leaving 14 bases between. Germline values: CDR1 SGHDN, CDR2 FVKESK. The CDR3 length is 13 residues. Second-dose timings of about 4 or about 12 weeks were pooled. The method was immunoSEQ multiplex PCR; TCRdb's version includes in-frame clones alone and lacks a portion of them. The sample yields some 120,000 clones, 86% seen once. The sample holds one count of this clone. Its antigen is currently unknown. This receptor was identified in an adult who received the AZD1222 COVID-19 vaccine. The chain recombines TRBV14 with TRBJ2-7; D not certain. The source material was peripheral blood, sampled 28 days after the second AZD1222 dose. The CDR3 spells CASSQRPSNVQYF. In DNA, the CDR3 is TGTGCCAGCAGCCAACGCCCTTCGAATGTGCAGTACTTC.